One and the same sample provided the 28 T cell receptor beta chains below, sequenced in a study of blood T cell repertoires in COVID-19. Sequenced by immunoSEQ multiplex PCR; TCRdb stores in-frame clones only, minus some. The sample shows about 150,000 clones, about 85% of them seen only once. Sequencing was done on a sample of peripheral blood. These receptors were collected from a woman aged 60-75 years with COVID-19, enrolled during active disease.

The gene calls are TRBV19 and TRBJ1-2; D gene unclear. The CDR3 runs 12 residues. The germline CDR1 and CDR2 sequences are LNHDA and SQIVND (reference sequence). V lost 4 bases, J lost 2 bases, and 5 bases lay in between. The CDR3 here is CASSTLNYGYTF. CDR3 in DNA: TGTGCCAGTAGTACCCTGAACTATGGCTACACCTTC.

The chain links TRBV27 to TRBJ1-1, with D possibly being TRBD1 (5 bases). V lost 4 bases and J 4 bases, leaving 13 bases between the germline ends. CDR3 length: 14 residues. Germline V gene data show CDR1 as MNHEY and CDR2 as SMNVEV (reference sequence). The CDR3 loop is CASSSRVGITEAFF. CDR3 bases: TGTGCCAGCAGTTCCAGGGTGGGGATCACTGAAGCTTTCTTT.

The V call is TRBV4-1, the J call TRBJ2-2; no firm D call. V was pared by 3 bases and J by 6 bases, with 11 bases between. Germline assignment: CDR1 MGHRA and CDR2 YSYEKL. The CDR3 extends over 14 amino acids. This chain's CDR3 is CASSQSPFAGELFF. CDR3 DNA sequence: TGCGCCAGCAGCCAGTCCCCCTTCGCCGGGGAGCTGTTTTTT.

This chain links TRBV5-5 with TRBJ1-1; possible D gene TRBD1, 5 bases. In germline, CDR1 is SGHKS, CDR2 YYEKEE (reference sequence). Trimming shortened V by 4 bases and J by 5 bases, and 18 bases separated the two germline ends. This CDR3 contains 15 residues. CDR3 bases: TGTGCCAGCAGCCCTCTAGCCCAGGGAGGGACTGAAGCTTTCTTT. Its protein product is CASSPLAQGGTEAFF.

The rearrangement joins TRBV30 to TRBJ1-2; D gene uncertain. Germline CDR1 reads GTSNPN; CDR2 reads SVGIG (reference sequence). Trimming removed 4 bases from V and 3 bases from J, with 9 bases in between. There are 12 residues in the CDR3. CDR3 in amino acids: CAWKREDYGYTF. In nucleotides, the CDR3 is TGTGCCTGGAAACGGGAGGACTATGGCTACACCTTC. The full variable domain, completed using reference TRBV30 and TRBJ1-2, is SQTIHQWPATLVQPVGSPLSLECTVEGTSNPNLYWYRQAAGRGLQLLFYSVGIGQISSEVPQNLSASRPQDRQFILSSKKLLLSDSGFYLCAWKREDYGYTFGSGTRLTVV.

The CDR3 coding sequence is TGTGCCAGCAGACCCACAGGGGGAGATGGCTACACCTTC. Amino acids: CASRPTGGDGYTF. The V and J genes are TRBV12-3 or TRBV12-4 and TRBJ1-2, with TRBD1 matching 8 bases. This CDR3 comprises 13 residues. The ends lost 6 bases at V and 6 bases at J; junction bases unmatched: 6.

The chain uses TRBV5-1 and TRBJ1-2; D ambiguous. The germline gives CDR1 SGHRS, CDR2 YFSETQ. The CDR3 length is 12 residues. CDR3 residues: CVVYLANYGYTF. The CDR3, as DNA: TGCGTAGTCTACCTGGCTAACTATGGCTACACCTTC.

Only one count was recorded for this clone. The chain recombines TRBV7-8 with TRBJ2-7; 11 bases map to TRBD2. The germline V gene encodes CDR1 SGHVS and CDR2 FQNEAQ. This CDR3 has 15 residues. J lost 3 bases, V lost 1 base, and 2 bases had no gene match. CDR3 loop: CASSLGLAGGYEQYF. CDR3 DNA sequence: TGTGCCAGCAGCTTAGGGCTAGCGGGAGGCTACGAGCAGTACTTC.

The CDR3 bases are TGTGCCACCAGCCCCCGGGGGGGACTAGCGCCAGATACGCAGTATTTT. It specifies CATSPRGGLAPDTQYF. V is TRBV15 and J is TRBJ2-3; 10 nucleotides match TRBD2. Germline V gene data show CDR1 as LNHNV and CDR2 as YYDKDF (reference sequence). The CDR3 runs 16 residues. The V and J ends lost 5 bases and 4 bases, in that order; junction bases with no gene match: 9.

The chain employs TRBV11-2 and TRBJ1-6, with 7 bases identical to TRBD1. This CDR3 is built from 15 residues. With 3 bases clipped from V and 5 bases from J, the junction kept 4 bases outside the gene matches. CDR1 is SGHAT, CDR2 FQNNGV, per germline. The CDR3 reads CASSFQGVNNSPLHF. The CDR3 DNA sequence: TGTGCCAGCAGCTTCCAGGGGGTCAATAATTCACCCCTCCACTTT.

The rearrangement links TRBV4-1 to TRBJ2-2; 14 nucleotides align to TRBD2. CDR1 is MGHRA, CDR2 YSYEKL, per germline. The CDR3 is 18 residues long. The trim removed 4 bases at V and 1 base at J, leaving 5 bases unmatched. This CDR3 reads CASSPTGLAGGNTGELFF. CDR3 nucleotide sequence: TGCGCCAGCAGCCCAACCGGACTAGCGGGGGGGAACACCGGGGAGCTGTTTTTT.

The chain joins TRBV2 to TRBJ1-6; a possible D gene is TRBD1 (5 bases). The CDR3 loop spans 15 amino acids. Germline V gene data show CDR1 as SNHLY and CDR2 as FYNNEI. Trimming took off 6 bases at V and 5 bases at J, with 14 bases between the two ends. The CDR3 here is CASRESRGDNSPLHF. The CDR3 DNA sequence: TGTGCCAGCAGGGAATCTCGGGGGGATAATTCACCCCTCCACTTT. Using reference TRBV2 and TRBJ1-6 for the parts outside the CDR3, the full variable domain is EPEVTQTPSHQVTQMGQEVILRCVPISNHLYFYWYRQILGQKVEFLVSFYNNEISEKSEIFDDQFSVERPDGSNFTLKIRSTKLEDSAMYFCASRESRGDNSPLHFGNGTRLTVT.

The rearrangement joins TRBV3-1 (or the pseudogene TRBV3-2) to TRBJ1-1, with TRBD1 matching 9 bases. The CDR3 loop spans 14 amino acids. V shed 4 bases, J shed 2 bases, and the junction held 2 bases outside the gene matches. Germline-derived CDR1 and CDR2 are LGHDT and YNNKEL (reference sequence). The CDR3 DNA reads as TGTGCCAGCAGCCTGACAGGGGGTAACACTGAAGCTTTCTTT. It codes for CASSLTGGNTEAFF.

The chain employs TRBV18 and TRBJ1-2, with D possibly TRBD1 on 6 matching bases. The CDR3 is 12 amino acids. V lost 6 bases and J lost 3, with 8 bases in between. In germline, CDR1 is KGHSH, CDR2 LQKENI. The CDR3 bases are TGTGCCAGCTCCTGGACAGACTATGGCTACACCTTC. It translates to CASSWTDYGYTF.

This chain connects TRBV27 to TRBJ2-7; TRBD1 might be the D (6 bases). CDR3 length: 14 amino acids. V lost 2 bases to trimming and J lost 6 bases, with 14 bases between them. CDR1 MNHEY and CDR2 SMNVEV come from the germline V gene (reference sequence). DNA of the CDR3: TGTGCCAGCAGTTTAAAGGGCAGGGGCTCCGAGCAGTACGTC. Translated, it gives CASSLKGRGSEQYV.

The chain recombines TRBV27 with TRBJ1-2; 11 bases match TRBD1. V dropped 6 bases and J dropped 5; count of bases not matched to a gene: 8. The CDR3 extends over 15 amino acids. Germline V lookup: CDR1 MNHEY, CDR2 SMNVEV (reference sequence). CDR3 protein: CASRGQGGLGYGYTF. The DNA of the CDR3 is TGTGCCAGCAGGGGACAGGGGGGACTCGGGTATGGCTACACCTTC.

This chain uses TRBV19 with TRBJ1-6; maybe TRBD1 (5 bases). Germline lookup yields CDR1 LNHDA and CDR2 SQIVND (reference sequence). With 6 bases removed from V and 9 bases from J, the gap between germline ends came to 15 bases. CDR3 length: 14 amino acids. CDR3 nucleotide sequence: TGTGCCAGTAGCGGCCCACATGGGGCTTCACCCCTCCACTTT. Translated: CASSGPHGASPLHF.

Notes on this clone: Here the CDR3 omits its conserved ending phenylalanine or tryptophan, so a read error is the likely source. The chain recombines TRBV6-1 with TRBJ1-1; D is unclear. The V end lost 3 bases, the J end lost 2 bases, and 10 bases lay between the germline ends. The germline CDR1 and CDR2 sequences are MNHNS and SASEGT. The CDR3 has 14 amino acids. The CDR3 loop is CASSERWRNTEAFL. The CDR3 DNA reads TGTGCCAGCAGTGAGAGGTGGAGAAACACTGAAGCTTTCCTT.

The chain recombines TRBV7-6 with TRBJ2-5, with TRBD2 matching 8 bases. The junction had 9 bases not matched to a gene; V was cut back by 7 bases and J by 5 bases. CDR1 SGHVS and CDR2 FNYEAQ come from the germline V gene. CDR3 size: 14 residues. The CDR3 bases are TGTGCCAGCACCTCATCGGGGGGGCCGGAGACCCAGTACTTC. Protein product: CASTSSGGPETQYF.

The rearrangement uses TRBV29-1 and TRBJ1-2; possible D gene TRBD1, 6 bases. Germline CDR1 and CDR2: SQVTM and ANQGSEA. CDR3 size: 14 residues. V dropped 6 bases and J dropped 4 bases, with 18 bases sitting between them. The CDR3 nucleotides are TGCAGCGTGGCGGACAGTGCTCAGGGCTATGGCTACACCTTC. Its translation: CSVADSAQGYGYTF.

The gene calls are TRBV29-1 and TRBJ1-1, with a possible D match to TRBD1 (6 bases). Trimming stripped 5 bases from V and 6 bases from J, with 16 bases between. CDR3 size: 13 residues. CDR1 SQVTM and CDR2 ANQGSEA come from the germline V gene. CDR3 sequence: CSVYPDSNSEAFF. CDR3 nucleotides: TGCAGCGTTTATCCGGACAGCAACTCTGAAGCTTTCTTT.

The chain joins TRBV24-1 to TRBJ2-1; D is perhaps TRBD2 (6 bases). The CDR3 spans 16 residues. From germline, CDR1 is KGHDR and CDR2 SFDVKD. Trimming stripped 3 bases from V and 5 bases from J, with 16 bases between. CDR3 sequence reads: CATSDADWRGHNEQFF. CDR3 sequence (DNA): TGTGCCACCAGTGATGCCGACTGGAGGGGCCACAATGAGCAGTTCTTC.

The CDR3 is CASSLAYRGNTEAFF. For the CDR3, the DNA is TGCGCCAGCAGCTTGGCCTACAGGGGGAACACTGAAGCTTTCTTT. This chain links TRBV5-1 with TRBJ1-1; 7 bases are shared with TRBD1. The junction had 3 bases not matched to a gene; V was cut back by 0 bases and J by 1 base. The germline V gene encodes CDR1 SGHRS and CDR2 YFSETQ. The length of the CDR3 is 15 residues.

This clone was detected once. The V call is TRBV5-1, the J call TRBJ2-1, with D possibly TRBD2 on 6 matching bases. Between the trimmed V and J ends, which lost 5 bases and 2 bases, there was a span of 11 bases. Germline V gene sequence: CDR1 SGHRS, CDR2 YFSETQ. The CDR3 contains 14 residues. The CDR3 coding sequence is TGCGCCAGCAGTAGCGGATACCCCTACAATGAGCAGTTCTTC. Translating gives CASSSGYPYNEQFF.

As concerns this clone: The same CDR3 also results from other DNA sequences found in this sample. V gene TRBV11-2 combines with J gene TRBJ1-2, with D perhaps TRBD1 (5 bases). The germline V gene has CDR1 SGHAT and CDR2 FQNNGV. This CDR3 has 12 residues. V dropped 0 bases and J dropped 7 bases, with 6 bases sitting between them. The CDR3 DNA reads TGTGCCAGCAGCTTAGAGGGGGGTGGCTACACCTTC. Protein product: CASSLEGGGYTF.

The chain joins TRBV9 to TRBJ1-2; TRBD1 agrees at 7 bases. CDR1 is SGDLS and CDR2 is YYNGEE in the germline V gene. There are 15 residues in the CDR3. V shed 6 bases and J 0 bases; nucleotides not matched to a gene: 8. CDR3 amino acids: CASKGDSGANYGYTF. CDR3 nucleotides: TGTGCCAGCAAAGGGGACAGCGGAGCTAACTATGGCTACACCTTC.

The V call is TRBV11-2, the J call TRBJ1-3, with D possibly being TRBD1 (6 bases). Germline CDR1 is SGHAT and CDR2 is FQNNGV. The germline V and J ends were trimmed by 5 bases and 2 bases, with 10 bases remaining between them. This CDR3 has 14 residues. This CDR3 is CASSPQGTGNTIYF. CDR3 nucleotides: TGTGCCAGCAGCCCGCAGGGGACTGGAAACACCATATATTTT.

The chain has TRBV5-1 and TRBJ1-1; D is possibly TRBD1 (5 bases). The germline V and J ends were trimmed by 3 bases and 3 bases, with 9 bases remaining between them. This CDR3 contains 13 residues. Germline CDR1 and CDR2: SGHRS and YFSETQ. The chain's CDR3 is CASSSRQHTEAFF. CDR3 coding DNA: TGCGCCAGCAGCTCTCGACAGCACACTGAAGCTTTCTTT.